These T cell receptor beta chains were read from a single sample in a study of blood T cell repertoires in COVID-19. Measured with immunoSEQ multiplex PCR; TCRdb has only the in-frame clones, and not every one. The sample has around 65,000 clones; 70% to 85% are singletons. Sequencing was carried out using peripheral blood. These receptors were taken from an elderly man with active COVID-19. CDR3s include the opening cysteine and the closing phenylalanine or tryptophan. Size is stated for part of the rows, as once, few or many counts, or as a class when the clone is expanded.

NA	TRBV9	CASSVEGTGGTEAFF
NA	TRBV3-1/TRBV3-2	CASSQAYEQYF
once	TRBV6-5	CASRQGPYTQYF
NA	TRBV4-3	CASSQDKTGGGEQYF
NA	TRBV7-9	CASSRGTSGGGPDTQYF
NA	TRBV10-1	CARRRKKGANEKLFF
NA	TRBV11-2	CASSPRSWTSGLETQYF
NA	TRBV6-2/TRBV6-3	CASSKTSGDPYEQYF
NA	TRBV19	CASRLTSGGLETQYF
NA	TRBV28	CASSSTGILGVGEKLFF
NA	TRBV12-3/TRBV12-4	CASSLMSSYEQYF
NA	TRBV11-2	CASSLGGSSHSPLHF
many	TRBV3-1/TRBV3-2	CASSPLTSGLSYEQYF
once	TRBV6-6	CASSYLDTNEQYF
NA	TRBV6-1	CASSEGTPGGAKTQYF
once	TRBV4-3	CASSHPGQLNTEAFF
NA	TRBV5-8	CASSYGDRRNEQFF
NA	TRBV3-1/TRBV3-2	CASSHETYGYTF
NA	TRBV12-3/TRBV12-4	CASSPDTGELFF
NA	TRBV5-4	CASSPDPGQETQYF
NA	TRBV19	CASSNGQGLYSNQPQHF
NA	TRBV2	CASRETRDYEQYF
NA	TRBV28	CASKGTGTGRNQYF
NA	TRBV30	CAWDRVMNTEAFF